A selection of T cell receptor beta chains follows, all from one sample in a study of patients and donors after allogeneic stem cell transplantation. Each CDR3 protein is one row after TCRdb ran MiXCR on the RT-PCR reads. The sample carries roughly 200,000 distinct CDR3 sequences, 41% recorded once. Sequenced sample: blood, either unsorted or a sorted T cell fraction (not recorded which). The receptors stem from a human donor who was either an allogeneic HSCT recipient or a stem cell or donor lymphocyte infusion donor (not recorded which). It is not recorded whose cells these are; they may come from a transplant donor. CDR3s include the opening cysteine and the closing phenylalanine or tryptophan. The order of the fields is J gene, V gene, D gene, clone size, CDR3 DNA, CDR3 protein. A D gene is named only where the DNA matches it firmly. Expanded clones are given a class, and other clones once, few, many or no size at all.

>TRBJ1-1|TRBV29-1|NA|NA
TGCAGCGTTGGAGGCAAACTGAACACTGAAGCTTTCTTT
CSVGGKLNTEAFF
>TRBJ1-1|TRBV20-1|TRBD1|NA
TGCAGTGCAGACCTAGAACAGGGGGACACTGAAGCTTTCTTT
CSADLEQGDTEAFF
>TRBJ1-5|TRBV7-6|NA|many
TGTGCCAGCAGCTTAGTAGCTTTCACTCAGCCCCAGCATTTT
CASSLVAFTQPQHF
>TRBJ2-2|TRBV15|TRBD2|few
TGTGCCAGCGTAGCGGGAGGGACGAACACCGGGGAGCTGTTTTTT
CASVAGGTNTGELFF
>TRBJ2-7|TRBV18|NA|NA
TGTACCAGCTCAGTTGACGGCACCTACGAGCAGTACTTC
CTSSVDGTYEQYF
>TRBJ1-1|TRBV5-1|NA|NA
TGCGCCAGCAGCTCGGACCCGGGCTACACTGAAGCTTTCTTT
CASSSDPGYTEAFF
>TRBJ1-2|TRBV27|NA|few
TGTGCCAGCAGGCATAGTAACCTACAGGTTGGGGGCTACACCTTC
CASRHSNLQVGGYTF
>TRBJ2-7|TRBV7-7|NA|NA
TGTGCTAGCAGCTTAGCACAGGGCTACGAGCAGTACTTC
CASSLAQGYEQYF
>TRBJ1-2|TRBV15|NA|NA
TGTGCCACCAGCAGAGTAGGCCAGAACTATGGCTACACCTTC
CATSRVGQNYGYTF
>TRBJ2-2|TRBV6-5|TRBD2|NA
TGTGCCAGCAGAAACGGGAGGCAGAACACCGGGGAGCTGTTTTTT
CASRNGRQNTGELFF
>TRBJ1-1|TRBV10-3|NA|few
TGTGCCATCAGTGAGGAGGGGCCAATCTTCAACACTGAAGCTTTCTTT
CAISEEGPIFNTEAFF
>TRBJ1-3|TRBV6-4|NA|NA
TGTGCCAGCAGTGCCAAGGGCCACTCTGGAAACACCATATATTTT
CASSAKGHSGNTIYF
>TRBJ2-2|TRBV5-6|NA|once
TGTGCCAGCAGCGTGCGACGGACTGGAGGCGGGGAGCTGTTTTTT
CASSVRRTGGGELFF
>TRBJ1-2|TRBV4-1|NA|few
TGCGCCAGCAGCCAACAGCAACAGGGAGACTATGGCTACACCTTC
CASSQQQQGDYGYTF
>TRBJ2-2|TRBV28|NA|NA
TGTGCCAGCAGTTTAATGCACTCCTACACCGGGGAGCTGTTTTTT
CASSLMHSYTGELFF
>TRBJ1-3|TRBV9|NA|NA
TGTGCCAGCAGCGTAGATACAGGGACTGGAAACACCATATATTTT
CASSVDTGTGNTIYF
>TRBJ1-1|TRBV7-3|NA|NA
TGTGCCAGCAGCTTTACACAGGGTGGCTTAGCTTTCTTT
CASSFTQGGLAFF
>TRBJ1-2|TRBV12-3/TRBV12-4|NA|few
TGTGCCAGCAGTTTAAGACAGCACTATGGCTACACCTTC
CASSLRQHYGYTF
>TRBJ2-1|TRBV29-1|NA|NA
TGCAGCGTTAGAAGGTCCTCCTACAATGAGCAGTTCTTC
CSVRRSSYNEQFF
>TRBJ1-1|TRBV27|NA|few
TGTGCCAGCAGTCTGACAATGAACACTGAAGCTTTCTTT
CASSLTMNTEAFF
>TRBJ1-1|TRBV9|NA|NA
TGTGCCAGCAGCGACGGGGGGGTGAACACTGAAGCTTTCTTT
CASSDGGVNTEAFF
>TRBJ2-3|TRBV28|NA|few
TGTGCCAGCAGTGTGACTCCCGACCGAAGCACAGATACGCAGTATTTT
CASSVTPDRSTDTQYF
>TRBJ2-3|TRBV4-2|NA|NA
TGTGCCAGCAACCTAGAACCTTTGACAGGCCCCAACGCAGATACGCAGTATTTT
CASNLEPLTGPNADTQYF
>TRBJ2-3|TRBV12-3/TRBV12-4|NA|few
TGTGCCAGCAGGTGGTTCCGTCGCACAGATACGCAGTATTTT
CASRWFRRTDTQYF
>TRBJ2-1|TRBV3-1|NA|NA
TGTGCCAGCAGCCCCCAGGACCATAACAATGAGCAGTTCTTC
CASSPQDHNNEQFF
>TRBJ1-2|TRBV30|NA|few
TGTGCCTGGAGTGATGGGGGACGGGGAAACTATGGCTACACCTTC
CAWSDGGRGNYGYTF
>TRBJ2-3|TRBV9|TRBD1|once
TGTGCCAGCAGCACCCAGACAGGGCGACATACGCAGTATTTT
CASSTQTGRHTQYF
>TRBJ1-2|TRBV29-1|TRBD1|NA
TGCAGCGTTGAAGTCGACAGGGGACTTAACTATGGCTACACCTTC
CSVEVDRGLNYGYTF
>TRBJ1-2|TRBV5-5|TRBD1|few
TGTGCCAGCACCCAGGGGGCCAGCTATGGCTACACCTTC
CASTQGASYGYTF
>TRBJ1-1|TRBV7-9|TRBD1|NA
TGTGCCAGCAGCTTTTCGGGACAGGGTGACACTGAAGCTTTCTTT
CASSFSGQGDTEAFF
>TRBJ1-1|TRBV18|NA|NA
TGTGCCAGCTCACCTAGGGCATTCCTGGTCAACACTGAAGCTTTCTTT
CASSPRAFLVNTEAFF
>TRBJ1-1|TRBV12-3/TRBV12-4|NA|few
TGTGCCAGCAGTTTCGGCAGGGACGCTTTCTTT
CASSFGRDAFF
>TRBJ1-4|TRBV6-5|TRBD1|few
TGTGCCAGCAGTACGGGACAGGGGGAAGCTAATGAAAAACTGTTTTTT
CASSTGQGEANEKLFF
>TRBJ2-1|TRBV9|TRBD2|NA
TGTGCCAGCAGCGAGCCTAGCGGGCCCTACAATGAGCAGTTCTTC
CASSEPSGPYNEQFF
>TRBJ1-1|TRBV3-1|TRBD1|NA
TGTGCCAGCAGCCAAGTGGAACAGGGGGACACTGAAGCTTTCTTT
CASSQVEQGDTEAFF
>TRBJ2-1|TRBV19|NA|NA
TGTGCCAGTAACGAGGGGGTAATAAATGAGCAGTTCTTC
CASNEGVINEQFF
>TRBJ1-1|TRBV18|TRBD1|NA
TGTGCCAGCTCACCCCGGGACAGGGGGCAAGGTGAAGCTTTCTTT
CASSPRDRGQGEAFF
>TRBJ2-3|TRBV7-3|NA|few
TGTGCCAGCAGCTTTCATAGCACAGATACGCAGTATTTT
CASSFHSTDTQYF
>TRBJ2-1|TRBV7-8|TRBD2|NA
TGTGCCGGGTCTAGCGGGGACTCCTACAATGAGCAGTTCTTC
CAGSSGDSYNEQFF
>TRBJ1-3|TRBV2|NA|few
TGTGCCAGCAGTGAACCGGGGTCCGGAAACACCATATATTTT
CASSEPGSGNTIYF
>TRBJ2-1|TRBV12-3/TRBV12-4|NA|NA
TGTGCCAGCAGTCCGGGTTCTCGGAATGAGCAGTTCTTC
CASSPGSRNEQFF
>TRBJ2-2|TRBV20-1|NA|NA
TGCAGTGCTAGAGATGAGGGGCTTGGCACCGGGGAGCTGTTTTTT
CSARDEGLGTGELFF
>TRBJ1-1|TRBV13|NA|NA
TGTGCCAGCAGCTCTTCAGGGGCTCTGAACACTGAAGCTTTCTTT
CASSSSGALNTEAFF
>TRBJ1-2|TRBV6-5|NA|NA
TGTGCCAGCAGTCCCCGGGAGGCTACTAACTATGGCTACACCTTC
CASSPREATNYGYTF
>TRBJ2-1|TRBV29-1|TRBD2|few
TGCAGCGTAGCGGGACTAGCGGGAGGGTCTGAGCAGTTCTTC
CSVAGLAGGSEQFF
>TRBJ2-4|TRBV28|NA|NA
TGTGCCAGCATTGGGGGAGTAGCCAAAAACATTCAGTACTTC
CASIGGVAKNIQYF
>TRBJ2-1|TRBV5-6|TRBD2|NA
TGTGCCAGCAGCTTGGGCCTTGACGGGAGGACCGAGCAGTTCTTC
CASSLGLDGRTEQFF
>TRBJ2-3|TRBV20-1|NA|NA
TGCAGTGTGCCCGGACGAGCGGCCGAACCAGATACGCAGTATTTT
CSVPGRAAEPDTQYF
>TRBJ2-3|TRBV9|NA|NA
TGTGCCAGCAGCGTAGAAATGGATACGCAGTATTTT
CASSVEMDTQYF
>TRBJ1-5|TRBV27|NA|NA
TGTACCAGCAGTTTATCGGTCGGGCGGGGATTCAATCAGCCCCAGCATTTT
CTSSLSVGRGFNQPQHF
>TRBJ2-7|TRBV28|TRBD1|NA
TGTGCCAGCAGTTCACAGGGGGCGTGGGAGCAGTACTTC
CASSSQGAWEQYF
>TRBJ2-3|TRBV3-1|TRBD2|once
TGTGCCAGCAGCGATGAAAGCGGGAGGGTTCCTCCGGATACGCAGTATTTT
CASSDESGRVPPDTQYF